These 9 T cell receptor beta chains were sequenced from one sample in a study of low-dose radiotherapy and immunotherapy resistance in tumors. Covering alpha and beta chains, TRAV- and TRBV-specific primers were used for the first-strand cDNA. Amplification of TCRs used a constant-region primer and V-primer adapter for roughly 20 PCR cycles. One entry per CDR3 protein, called by TCRdb with MiXCR from the reads. The table lists about 82,000 distinct CDR3 sequences, about 20% of them singletons. As to time point: before trial treatment. The starting material was PBMCs, obtained before treatment. The source is a male donor with prostate cancer.

This clonotype was counted at least ten times. This chain connects TRBV7-9 to TRBJ2-7; 10 bases line up with TRBD2. The CDR3 covers 16 residues. J was trimmed by 3 bases and V by 5 bases; bases with no gene match: 10. Germline CDR1 SEHNR, CDR2 FQNEAQ (reference sequence). CDR3 nucleotide sequence: TGTGCCAGCAGCATTAGCGGACTAGCGGAAAGCTACGAGCAGTACTTC. This encodes CASSISGLAESYEQYF.

This clonotype was recorded many times. The chain couples TRBV5-1 to TRBJ2-7; D is uncertain. The V gene's germline CDR1 is SGHRS and CDR2 YFSETQ. V lost 4 bases to trimming and J lost 1 base, with 9 bases between them. The CDR3 extends over 13 amino acids. CDR3 protein: CASSDTTSYEQYF. The CDR3 DNA is TGCGCCAGCAGCGACACCACGTCCTACGAGCAGTACTTC.

This clonotype was seen repeatedly, ten times or more. This chain connects TRBV4-3 to TRBJ2-2, with 8 bases fitting TRBD1. Germline trimming cut 6 bases from V and 1 base from J; bases unmatched to any gene: 4. The length of the CDR3 is 15 residues. From germline, CDR1 is LGHNA and CDR2 YSLEER. The CDR3: CASRGQDMNTGELFF. Here the CDR3 DNA reads TGCGCCAGCAGGGGACAGGACATGAACACCGGGGAGCTGTTTTTT.

There are many counts of this clonotype. This chain uses TRBV4-3 with TRBJ1-5; no clear D gene. In germline, CDR1 is LGHNA, CDR2 YSLEER. The CDR3 loop spans 13 amino acids. Trimming removed 2 bases at V and 5 bases at J, with 7 bases between. The CDR3 sequence is CASSQSEYQPQHF. The CDR3, as DNA: TGCGCCAGCAGCCAATCTGAATATCAGCCCCAGCATTTT.

This clonotype has a count of ten or more. The chain couples TRBV24-1 to TRBJ1-5; D perhaps matches TRBD1 (6 bases). This CDR3 has 14 residues. Trimming stripped 2 bases from V and 7 bases from J, with 11 bases between. Germline CDR1 KGHDR, CDR2 SFDVKD. DNA of the CDR3: TGTGCCACCAGTGATTCCTTGACAGGCCAGCCCCAGCATTTT. Translated, it gives CATSDSLTGQPQHF.

This clonotype was counted ten times or more. The chain recombines TRBV20-1 with TRBJ2-5; D uncertain. Trimming removed 6 bases at V and 4 bases at J, with 12 bases between. There are 12 residues in the CDR3. Germline values: CDR1 DFQATT, CDR2 SNEGSKA (reference sequence). CDR3 sequence reads: CSAPDLGETQYF. CDR3 nucleotide sequence: TGCAGTGCCCCGGACCTGGGAGAGACCCAGTACTTC.

Remarks on this clonotype: A far larger clone is just one base off, so this is likely a read error. The chain is built from TRBV6-2 or TRBV6-3 and TRBJ2-2; weak D call: TRBD1 (6 bases). The CDR3 length is 12 residues. Germline assignment: CDR1 MNHEY and CDR2 SVGEGT. CDR3 bases: TGTCCCAGCAATACAGGGACCGGGGAGCTGTTTTTT. As protein: CPSNTGTGELFF.

This clonotype has a count of ten or more. The CDR3 region has the DNA TGTGCCAGCAGATCCTTGACAGGGCTGGGCACCTACGAGCAGTACTTC. Its protein is CASRSLTGLGTYEQYF. This chain joins TRBV6-2 or TRBV6-3 and TRBJ2-7; 7 nucleotides align to TRBD1. Losses at the gene ends were 6 bases for V and 2 bases for J; bases not matched to a gene: 13. Germline V gene data show CDR1 as MNHEY and CDR2 as SVGEGT. CDR3 size: 16 residues.

This clonotype has a count of ten or more. This rearrangement joins TRBV4-2 to TRBJ2-7, with 9 bases matching TRBD1. After removal of 2 bases from V and 6 bases from J, the junction contained 14 bases not matched to a gene. The CDR3 length is 17 residues. Germline lookup yields CDR1 LGHNA and CDR2 YNFKEQ. The CDR3 DNA reads as TGTGCCAGCAGCCAAAACCTCGGGACAGGGAACGGCGGCGAGCAGTACTTC. This codes for CASSQNLGTGNGGEQYF.